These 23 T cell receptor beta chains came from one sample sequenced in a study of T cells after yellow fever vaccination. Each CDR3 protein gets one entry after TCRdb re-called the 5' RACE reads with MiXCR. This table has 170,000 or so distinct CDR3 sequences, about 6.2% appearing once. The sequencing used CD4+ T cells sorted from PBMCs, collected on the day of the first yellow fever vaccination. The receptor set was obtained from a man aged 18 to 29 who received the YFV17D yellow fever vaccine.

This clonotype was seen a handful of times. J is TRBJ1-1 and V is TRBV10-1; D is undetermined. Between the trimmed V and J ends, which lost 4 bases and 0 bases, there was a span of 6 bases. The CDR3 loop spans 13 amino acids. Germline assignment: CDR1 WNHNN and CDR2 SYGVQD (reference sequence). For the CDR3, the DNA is TGCGCCAGCAGTGCAGGACTGAACACTGAAGCTTTCTTT. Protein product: CASSAGLNTEAFF.

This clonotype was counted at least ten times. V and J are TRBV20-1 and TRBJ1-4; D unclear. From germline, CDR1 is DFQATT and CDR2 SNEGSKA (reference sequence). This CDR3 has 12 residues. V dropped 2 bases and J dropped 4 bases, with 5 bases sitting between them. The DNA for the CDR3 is TGCAGTGCTAGAAGGAGTAATGAAAAACTGTTTTTT. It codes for CSARRSNEKLFF.

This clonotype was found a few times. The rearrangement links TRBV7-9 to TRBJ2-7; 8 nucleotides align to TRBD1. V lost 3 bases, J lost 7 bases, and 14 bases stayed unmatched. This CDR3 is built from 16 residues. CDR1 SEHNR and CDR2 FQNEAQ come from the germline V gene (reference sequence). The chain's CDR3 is CASSFRQGQGAWEQYF. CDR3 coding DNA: TGTGCCAGCAGCTTTAGACAAGGTCAGGGGGCGTGGGAGCAGTACTTC.

Here the CDR3 DNA reads TGTGCCAGCAGCGCAAAACGGGTGTACAATGAGCAGTTCTTC. Its translation is CASSAKRVYNEQFF. This chain uses TRBV7-8 with TRBJ2-1; no definite D call. Trimming took 5 bases from V and 4 from J, leaving 12 bases between them. The germline V gene encodes CDR1 SGHVS and CDR2 FQNEAQ. CDR3 length: 14 residues.

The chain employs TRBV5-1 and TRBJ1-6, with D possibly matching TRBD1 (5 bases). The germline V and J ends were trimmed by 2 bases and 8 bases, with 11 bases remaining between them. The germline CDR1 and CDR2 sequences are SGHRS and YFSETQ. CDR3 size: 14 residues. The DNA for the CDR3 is TGCGCCAGCAGCTTACAGGTCCCACATTCACCCCTCCACTTT. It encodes CASSLQVPHSPLHF.

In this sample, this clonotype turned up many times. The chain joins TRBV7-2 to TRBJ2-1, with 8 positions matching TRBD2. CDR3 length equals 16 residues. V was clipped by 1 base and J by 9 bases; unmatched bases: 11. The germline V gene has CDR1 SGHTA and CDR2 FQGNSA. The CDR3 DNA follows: TGTGCCAGCAGCTTAGACCGGGGGGGCCTAATGATTGAGCAGTTCTTC. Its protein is CASSLDRGGLMIEQFF.

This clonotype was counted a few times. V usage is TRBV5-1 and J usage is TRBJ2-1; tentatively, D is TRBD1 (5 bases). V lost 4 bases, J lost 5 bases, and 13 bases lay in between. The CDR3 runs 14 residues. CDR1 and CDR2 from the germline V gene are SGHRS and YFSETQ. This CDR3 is CASSGETGNNEQFF. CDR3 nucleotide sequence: TGCGCCAGCAGCGGGGAAACAGGAAACAATGAGCAGTTCTTC. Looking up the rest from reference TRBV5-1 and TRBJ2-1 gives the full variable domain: KAGVTQTPRYLIKTRGQQVTLSCSPISGHRSVSWYQQTPGQGLQFLFEYFSETQRNKGNFPGRFSGRQFSNSRSEMNVSTLELGDSALYLCASSGETGNNEQFFGPGTRLTVL.

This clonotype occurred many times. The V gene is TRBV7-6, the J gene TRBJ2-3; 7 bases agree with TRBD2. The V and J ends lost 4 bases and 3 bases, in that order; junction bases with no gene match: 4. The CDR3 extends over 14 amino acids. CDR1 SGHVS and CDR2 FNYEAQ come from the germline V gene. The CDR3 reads CASSSLARTDTQYF. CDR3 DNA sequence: TGTGCCAGCAGCTCACTAGCGAGGACAGATACGCAGTATTTT.

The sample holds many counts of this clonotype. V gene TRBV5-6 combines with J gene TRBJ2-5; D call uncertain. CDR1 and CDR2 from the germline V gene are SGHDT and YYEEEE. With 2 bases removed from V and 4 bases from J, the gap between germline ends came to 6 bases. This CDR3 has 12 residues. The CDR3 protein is CASSLSRETQYF. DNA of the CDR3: TGTGCCAGCAGCTTATCGAGAGAGACCCAGTACTTC.

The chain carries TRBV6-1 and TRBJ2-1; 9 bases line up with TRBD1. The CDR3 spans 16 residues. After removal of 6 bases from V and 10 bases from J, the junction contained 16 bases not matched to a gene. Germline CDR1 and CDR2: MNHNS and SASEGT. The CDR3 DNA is TGTGCCAGCAGCCAAATCCCGGGACAGGGTATTTTGGAGCAGTTCTTC. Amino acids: CASSQIPGQGILEQFF.

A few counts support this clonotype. CDR3 sequence (DNA): TGTGCCAGTAGACGGACAGGGGGAAATGAAAAACTGTTTTTT. As protein: CASRRTGGNEKLFF. V and J are TRBV19 and TRBJ1-4; the match to TRBD1 covers 10 bases. CDR3 length: 14 amino acids. Trimming removed 6 bases from V and 5 bases from J; junction bases left unmatched: 3. Germline CDR1 is LNHDA and CDR2 is SQIVND (reference sequence).

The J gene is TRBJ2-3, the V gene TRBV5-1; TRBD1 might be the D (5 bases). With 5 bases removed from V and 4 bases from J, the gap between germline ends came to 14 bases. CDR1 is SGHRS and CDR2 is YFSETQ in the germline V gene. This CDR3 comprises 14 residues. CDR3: CASRLGQGSDTQYF. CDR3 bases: TGCGCCAGCAGATTAGGGCAGGGCTCAGATACGCAGTATTTT.

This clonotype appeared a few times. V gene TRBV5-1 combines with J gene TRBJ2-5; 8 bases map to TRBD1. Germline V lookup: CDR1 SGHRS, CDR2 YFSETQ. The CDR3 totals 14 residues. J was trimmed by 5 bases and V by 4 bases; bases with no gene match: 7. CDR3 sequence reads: CASSRRQGYETQYF. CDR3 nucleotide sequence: TGCGCCAGCAGCCGGAGACAGGGGTACGAGACCCAGTACTTC.

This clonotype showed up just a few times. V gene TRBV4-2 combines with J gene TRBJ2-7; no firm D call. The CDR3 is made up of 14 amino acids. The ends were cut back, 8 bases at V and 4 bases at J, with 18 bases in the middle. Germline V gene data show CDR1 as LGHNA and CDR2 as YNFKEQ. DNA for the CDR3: TGTGCCAGCGGACCAGGCGGCAAGGCTTACGAGCAGTACTTC. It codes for CASGPGGKAYEQYF.

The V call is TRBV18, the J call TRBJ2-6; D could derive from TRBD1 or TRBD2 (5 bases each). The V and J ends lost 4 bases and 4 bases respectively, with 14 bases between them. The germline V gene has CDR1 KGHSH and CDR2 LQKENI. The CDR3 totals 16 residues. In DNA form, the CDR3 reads TGTGCCAGCTCACAATCCGGGACGCGAGGGGCCAACGTCCTGACTTTC. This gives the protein CASSQSGTRGANVLTF. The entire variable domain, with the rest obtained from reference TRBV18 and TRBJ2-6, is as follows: NAGVMQNPRHLVRRRGQEARLRCSPMKGHSHVYWYRQLPEEGLKFMVYLQKENIIDESGMPKERFSAEFPKEGPSILRIQQVVRGDSAAYFCASSQSGTRGANVLTFGAGSRLTVL.

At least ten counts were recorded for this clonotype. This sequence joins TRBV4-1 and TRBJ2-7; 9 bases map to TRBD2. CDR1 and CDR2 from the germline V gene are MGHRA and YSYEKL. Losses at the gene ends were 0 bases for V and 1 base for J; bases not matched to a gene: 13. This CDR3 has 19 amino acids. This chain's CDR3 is CASSQEKRGVNGGSYEQYV. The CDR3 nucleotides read TGCGCCAGCAGCCAAGAAAAGCGGGGGGTTAACGGCGGATCCTACGAGCAGTACGTC.

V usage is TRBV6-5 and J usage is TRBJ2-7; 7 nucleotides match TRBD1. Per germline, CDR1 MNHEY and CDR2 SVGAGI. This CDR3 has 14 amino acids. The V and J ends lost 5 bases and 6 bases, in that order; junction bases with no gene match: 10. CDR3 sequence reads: CASSRGTGAIEQYV. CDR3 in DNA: TGTGCCAGCAGTAGGGGTACAGGGGCCATCGAGCAGTACGTC.

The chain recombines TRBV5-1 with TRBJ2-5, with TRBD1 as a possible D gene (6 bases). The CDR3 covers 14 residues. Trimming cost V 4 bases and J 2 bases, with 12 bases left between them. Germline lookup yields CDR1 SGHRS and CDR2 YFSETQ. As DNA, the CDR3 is TGCGCCAGCAGCACCGGGACACATCAAGAGACCCAGTACTTC. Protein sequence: CASSTGTHQETQYF.

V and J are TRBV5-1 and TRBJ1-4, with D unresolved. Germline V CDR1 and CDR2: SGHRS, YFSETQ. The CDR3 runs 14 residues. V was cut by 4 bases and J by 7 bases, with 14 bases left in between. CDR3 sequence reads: CASSLRTRVEKLFF. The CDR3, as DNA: TGCGCCAGCAGCCTAAGGACCAGAGTTGAAAAACTGTTTTTT.

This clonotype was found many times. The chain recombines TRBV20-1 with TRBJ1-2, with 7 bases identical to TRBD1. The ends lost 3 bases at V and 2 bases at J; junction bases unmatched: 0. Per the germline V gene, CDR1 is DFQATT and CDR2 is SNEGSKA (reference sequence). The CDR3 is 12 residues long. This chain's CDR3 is CSARTGNYGYTF. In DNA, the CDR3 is TGCAGTGCTAGGACAGGGAACTATGGCTACACCTTC.

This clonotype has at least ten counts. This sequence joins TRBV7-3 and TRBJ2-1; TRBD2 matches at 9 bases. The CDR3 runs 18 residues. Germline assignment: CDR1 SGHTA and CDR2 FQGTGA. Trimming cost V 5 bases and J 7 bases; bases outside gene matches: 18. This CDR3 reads CASSPNPLGSGGWNEQFF. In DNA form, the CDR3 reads TGTGCCAGCAGCCCTAACCCGCTTGGTAGCGGGGGCTGGAATGAGCAGTTCTTC.

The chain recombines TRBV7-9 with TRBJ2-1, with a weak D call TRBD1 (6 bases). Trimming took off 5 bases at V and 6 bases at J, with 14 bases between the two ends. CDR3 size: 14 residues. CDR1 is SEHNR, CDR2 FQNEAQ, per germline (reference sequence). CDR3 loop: CASSLQQGPNEQFF. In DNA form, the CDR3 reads TGTGCCAGCAGCCTCCAACAGGGTCCCAATGAGCAGTTCTTC.

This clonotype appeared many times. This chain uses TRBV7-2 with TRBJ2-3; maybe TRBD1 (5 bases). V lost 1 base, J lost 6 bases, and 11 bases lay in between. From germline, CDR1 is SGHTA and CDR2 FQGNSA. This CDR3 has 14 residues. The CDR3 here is CASSLDRTQDTQYF. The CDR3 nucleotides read TGTGCCAGCAGCTTAGATCGGACACAGGATACGCAGTATTTT.